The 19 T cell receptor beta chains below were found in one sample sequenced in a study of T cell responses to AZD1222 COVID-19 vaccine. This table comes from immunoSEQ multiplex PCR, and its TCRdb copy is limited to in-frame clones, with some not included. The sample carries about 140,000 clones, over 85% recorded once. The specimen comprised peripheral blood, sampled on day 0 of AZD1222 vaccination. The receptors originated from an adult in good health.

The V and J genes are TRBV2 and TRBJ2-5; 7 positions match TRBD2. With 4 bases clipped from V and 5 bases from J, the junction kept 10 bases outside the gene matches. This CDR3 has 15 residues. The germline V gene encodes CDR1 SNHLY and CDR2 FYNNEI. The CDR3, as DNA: TGTGCCAGCAGTGGATTTGCGGGAGATGGGGAGACCCAGTACTTC. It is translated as CASSGFAGDGETQYF.

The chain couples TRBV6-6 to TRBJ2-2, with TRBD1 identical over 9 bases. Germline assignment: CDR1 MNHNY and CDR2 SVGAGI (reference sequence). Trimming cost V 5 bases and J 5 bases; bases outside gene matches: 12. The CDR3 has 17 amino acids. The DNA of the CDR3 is TGTGCCAGCAGTCTTCAACAGGGGGCGGGAAGTACCGGGGAGCTGTTTTTT. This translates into CASSLQQGAGSTGELFF.

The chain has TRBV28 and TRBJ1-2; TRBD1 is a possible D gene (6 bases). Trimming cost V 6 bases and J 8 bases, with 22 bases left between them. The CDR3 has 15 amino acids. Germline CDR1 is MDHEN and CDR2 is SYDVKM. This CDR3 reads CASSPTGPLRGGYTF. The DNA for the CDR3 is TGTGCCAGCAGCCCGACAGGTCCTTTACGGGGCGGCTACACCTTC.

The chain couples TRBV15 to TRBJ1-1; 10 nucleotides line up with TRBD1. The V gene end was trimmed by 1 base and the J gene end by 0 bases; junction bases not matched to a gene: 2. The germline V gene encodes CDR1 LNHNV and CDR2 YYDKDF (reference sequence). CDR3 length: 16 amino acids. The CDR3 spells CATSRGQGAMNTEAFF. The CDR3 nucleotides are TGTGCCACCAGCAGAGGACAGGGGGCCATGAACACTGAAGCTTTCTTT.

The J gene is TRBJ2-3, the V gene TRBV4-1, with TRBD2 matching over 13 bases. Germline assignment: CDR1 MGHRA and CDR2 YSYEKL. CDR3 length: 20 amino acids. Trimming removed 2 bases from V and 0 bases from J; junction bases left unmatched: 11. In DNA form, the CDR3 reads TGCGCCAGCAGCCAACCGTCCGGGACTAGCGGGAAGACTAGCACAGATACGCAGTATTTT. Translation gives CASSQPSGTSGKTSTDTQYF.

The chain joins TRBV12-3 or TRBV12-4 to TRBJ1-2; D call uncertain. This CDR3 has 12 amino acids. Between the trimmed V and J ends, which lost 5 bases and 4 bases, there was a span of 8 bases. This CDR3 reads CASSAPFYGYTF. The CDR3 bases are TGTGCCAGCAGTGCCCCATTCTATGGCTACACCTTC.

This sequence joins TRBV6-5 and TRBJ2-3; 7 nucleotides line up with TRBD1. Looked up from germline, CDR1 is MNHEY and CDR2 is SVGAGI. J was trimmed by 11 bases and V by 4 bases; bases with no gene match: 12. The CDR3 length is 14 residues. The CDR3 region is CASSLGQERSLQYF. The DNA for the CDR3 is TGTGCCAGCAGTTTAGGACAGGAACGGAGTCTGCAGTATTTT.

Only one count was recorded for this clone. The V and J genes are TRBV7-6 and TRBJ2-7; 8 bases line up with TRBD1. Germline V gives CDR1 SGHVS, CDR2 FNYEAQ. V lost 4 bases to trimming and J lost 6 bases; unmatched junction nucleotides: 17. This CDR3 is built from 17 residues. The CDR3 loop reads CASSSPAYDRGGVEQYF. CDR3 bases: TGTGCCAGCAGCTCACCTGCCTACGACAGGGGCGGGGTCGAGCAGTACTTC.

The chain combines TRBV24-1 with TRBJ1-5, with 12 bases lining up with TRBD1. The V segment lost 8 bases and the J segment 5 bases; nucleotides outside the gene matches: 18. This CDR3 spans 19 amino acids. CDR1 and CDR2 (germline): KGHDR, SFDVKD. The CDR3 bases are TGTGCCACCATCCTTCCCAGGGACAGGGGGCCCCCTGCTGATCAGCCCCAGCATTTT. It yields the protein CATILPRDRGPPADQPQHF.

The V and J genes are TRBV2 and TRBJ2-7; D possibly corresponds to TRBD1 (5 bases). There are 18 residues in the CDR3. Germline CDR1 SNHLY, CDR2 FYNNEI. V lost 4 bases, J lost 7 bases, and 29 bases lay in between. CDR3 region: CASSGARQEGVIRWEQYF. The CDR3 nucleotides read TGTGCCAGCAGTGGGGCTCGTCAGGAAGGGGTCATCCGGTGGGAGCAGTACTTC.

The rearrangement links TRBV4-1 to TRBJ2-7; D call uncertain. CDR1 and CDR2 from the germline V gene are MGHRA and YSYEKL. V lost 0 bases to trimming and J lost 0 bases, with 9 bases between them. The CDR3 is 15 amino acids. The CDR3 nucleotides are TGCGCCAGCAGCCAAGATAGCCGGAACTCCTACGAGCAGTACTTC. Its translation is CASSQDSRNSYEQYF.

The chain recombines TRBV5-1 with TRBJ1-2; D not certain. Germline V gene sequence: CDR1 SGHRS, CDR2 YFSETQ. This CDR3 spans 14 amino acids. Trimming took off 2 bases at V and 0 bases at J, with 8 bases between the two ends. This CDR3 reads CASSLGSSNYGYTF. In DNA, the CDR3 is TGCGCCAGCAGCTTAGGCAGTTCTAACTATGGCTACACCTTC.

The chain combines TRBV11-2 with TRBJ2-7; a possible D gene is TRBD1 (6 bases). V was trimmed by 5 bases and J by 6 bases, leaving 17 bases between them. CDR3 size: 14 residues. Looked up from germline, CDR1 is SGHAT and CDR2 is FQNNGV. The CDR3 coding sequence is TGTGCCAGCAGCACCCCCAGGGGAAGGAGCGAGCAGTACTTC. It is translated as CASSTPRGRSEQYF.

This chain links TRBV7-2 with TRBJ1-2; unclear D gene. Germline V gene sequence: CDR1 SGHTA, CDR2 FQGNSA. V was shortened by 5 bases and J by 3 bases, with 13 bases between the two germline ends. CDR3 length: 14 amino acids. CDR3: CASSPRGGYYGYTF. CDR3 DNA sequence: TGTGCCAGCAGCCCGCGGGGAGGGTACTATGGCTACACCTTC.

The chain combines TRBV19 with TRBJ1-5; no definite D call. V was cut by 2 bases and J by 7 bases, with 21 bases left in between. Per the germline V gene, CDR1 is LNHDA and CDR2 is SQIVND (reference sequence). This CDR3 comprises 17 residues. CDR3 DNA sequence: TGTGCCAGTAGTATAAGGCCCCTTACGGGTGGAGGGCAGCCCCAGCATTTT. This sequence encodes CASSIRPLTGGGQPQHF.

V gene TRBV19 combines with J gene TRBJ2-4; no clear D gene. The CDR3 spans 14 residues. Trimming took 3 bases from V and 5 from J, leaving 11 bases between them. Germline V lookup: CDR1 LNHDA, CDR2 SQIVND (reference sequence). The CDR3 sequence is CASSISARQNIQYF. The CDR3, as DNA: TGTGCCAGTAGTATTTCCGCTCGCCAAAACATTCAGTACTTC.

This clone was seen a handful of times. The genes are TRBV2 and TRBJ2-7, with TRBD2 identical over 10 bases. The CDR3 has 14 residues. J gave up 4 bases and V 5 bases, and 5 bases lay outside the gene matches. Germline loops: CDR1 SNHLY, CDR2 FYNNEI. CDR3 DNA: TGTGCCAGCAGTACTAGCGGGATCATTTACGAGCAGTACTTC. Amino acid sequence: CASSTSGIIYEQYF.

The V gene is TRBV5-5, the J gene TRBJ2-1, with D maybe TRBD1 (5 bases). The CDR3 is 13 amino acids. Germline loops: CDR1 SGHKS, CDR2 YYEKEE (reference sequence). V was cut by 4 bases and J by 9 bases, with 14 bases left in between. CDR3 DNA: TGTGCCAGCAGCATCGCTACGGACATTGAGCAGTTCTTC. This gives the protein CASSIATDIEQFF.

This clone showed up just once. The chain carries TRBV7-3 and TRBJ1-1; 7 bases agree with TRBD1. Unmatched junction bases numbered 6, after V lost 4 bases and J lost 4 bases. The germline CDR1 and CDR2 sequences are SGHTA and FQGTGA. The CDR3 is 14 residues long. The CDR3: CASSSSGGSTEAFF. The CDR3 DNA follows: TGTGCCAGCAGCTCCTCAGGGGGGAGCACTGAAGCTTTCTTT.